The rows below give T cell receptor beta chains drawn from one sample of a study of beta chain features in type 1 diabetes. Sequenced by immunoSEQ multiplex PCR; TCRdb stores in-frame clones only, minus some. In the table there are 300,000 to 450,000 clones, around an eighth of which are singletons. The sequenced sample consisted of naive CD4+ T cells from blood. Receptors originate from a man aged 18 to 35 in good health. CDR3s include the opening cysteine and the closing phenylalanine or tryptophan. D genes are given only for firm matches. Clone size is given for some rows only: seen once, a few or many times, or a class if the clone is expanded.

J gene: TRBJ2-7; D gene: TRBD1; V gene: TRBV18; clone size: few; CDR3 DNA: TGTGCCAGCTCACCAGTGGACAGGGGTCCCTACGAGCAGTACTTC; CDR3 protein: CASSPVDRGPYEQYF
J gene: TRBJ2-5; D gene: TRBD2; V gene: TRBV4-2; clone size: few; CDR3 DNA: TGTGCCAGCAGCCATAACTCTGGACTAGCGGGAATGGAGACCCAGTACTTC; CDR3 protein: CASSHNSGLAGMETQYF
J gene: TRBJ2-2; D gene: -; V gene: TRBV30; clone size: few; CDR3 DNA: TGTGCCTGGACTAGCCTCCTGAACACCGGGGAGCTGTTTTTT; CDR3 protein: CAWTSLLNTGELFF
J gene: TRBJ2-1; D gene: TRBD2; V gene: TRBV7-9; clone size: -; CDR3 DNA: TGTGCCAGCAGCCCCGGACTAGCGGGAGATGTGGAGCAGTTCTTC; CDR3 protein: CASSPGLAGDVEQFF
J gene: TRBJ1-2; D gene: -; V gene: TRBV28; clone size: -; CDR3 DNA: TGTGCCAGCAGTTTATACCGACAGCTAATTAACTATGGCTACACCTTC; CDR3 protein: CASSLYRQLINYGYTF
J gene: TRBJ2-7; D gene: -; V gene: TRBV4-2; clone size: few; CDR3 DNA: TGTGCCAGCAGCCAAGACAGGTCCGACTACGAGCAGTACTTC; CDR3 protein: CASSQDRSDYEQYF
J gene: TRBJ1-2; D gene: -; V gene: TRBV4-3; clone size: few; CDR3 DNA: TGCGCCAGCAGCCAAGATCTCCTCTATGGCTACACCTTC; CDR3 protein: CASSQDLLYGYTF
J gene: TRBJ2-2; D gene: TRBD1; V gene: TRBV12-5; clone size: few; CDR3 DNA: TGTGCTAGTGGTCGCGTACAGGGGTTTTACACCGGGGAGCTGTTTTTT; CDR3 protein: CASGRVQGFYTGELFF
J gene: TRBJ2-1; D gene: -; V gene: TRBV7-3; clone size: -; CDR3 DNA: TGTGCCAGCAGCTCGGGAGACAATGAGCAGTTCTTC; CDR3 protein: CASSSGDNEQFF
J gene: TRBJ2-1; D gene: TRBD2; V gene: TRBV7-2; clone size: few; CDR3 DNA: TGTGCCAGCAGCTTGGGACTAGCGGGAGATGAGCAGTTCTTC; CDR3 protein: CASSLGLAGDEQFF
J gene: TRBJ1-2; D gene: -; V gene: TRBV14; clone size: -; CDR3 DNA: TGTGCCAGCAGCCAACGCAGAAACTATGGCTACACCTTC; CDR3 protein: CASSQRRNYGYTF
J gene: TRBJ2-5; D gene: TRBD2; V gene: TRBV5-1; clone size: -; CDR3 DNA: TGCGCCAGCAGCTTGGGGCTAGCGGGCGCACAAGAGACCCAGTACTTC; CDR3 protein: CASSLGLAGAQETQYF
J gene: TRBJ1-2; D gene: TRBD1; V gene: TRBV5-4; clone size: -; CDR3 DNA: TGTGCCAGCACCCCCGGACAGGGCCCTTATGGCTACACCTTC; CDR3 protein: CASTPGQGPYGYTF
J gene: TRBJ1-1; D gene: TRBD1; V gene: TRBV30; clone size: -; CDR3 DNA: TGTGCCTGGAGAGGGGGCGGGAACACTGAAGCTTTCTTT; CDR3 protein: CAWRGGGNTEAFF
J gene: TRBJ2-1; D gene: TRBD2; V gene: TRBV7-2; clone size: -; CDR3 DNA: TGTGCCAGCAGCTCCGGGACTAGCGGATACAATGAGCAGTTCTTC; CDR3 protein: CASSSGTSGYNEQFF
J gene: TRBJ1-3; D gene: -; V gene: TRBV28; clone size: few; CDR3 DNA: TGTGCCAGCAGTTTTCTCCCCCGGGGAAACACCATATATTTT; CDR3 protein: CASSFLPRGNTIYF
J gene: TRBJ2-3; D gene: TRBD1; V gene: TRBV30; clone size: -; CDR3 DNA: TGTGCCTGGGATTATACCAGACAGGGGGCCGGCACAGATACGCAGTATTTT; CDR3 protein: CAWDYTRQGAGTDTQYF
J gene: TRBJ2-7; D gene: -; V gene: TRBV2; clone size: few; CDR3 DNA: TGTGCCGGAGGGACAGCTAATGGGGTATACGAGCAGTACTTC; CDR3 protein: CAGGTANGVYEQYF
J gene: TRBJ1-1; D gene: -; V gene: TRBV11-2; clone size: -; CDR3 DNA: TGTGCCAGCAGCCCCCGGGGGGGATGGACTGAAGCTTTCTTT; CDR3 protein: CASSPRGGWTEAFF
J gene: TRBJ2-2; D gene: TRBD2; V gene: TRBV7-2; clone size: few; CDR3 DNA: TGTGCCAGCAGCTTAGTTGCTAGCGGGGGGTCTGGCACCGGGGAGCTGTTTTTT; CDR3 protein: CASSLVASGGSGTGELFF
J gene: TRBJ1-1; D gene: -; V gene: TRBV18; clone size: -; CDR3 DNA: TGTGCCAGCTCACCATGGGCGGGGGCCGGGACCACTGAAGCTTTCTTT; CDR3 protein: CASSPWAGAGTTEAFF
J gene: TRBJ2-1; D gene: -; V gene: TRBV5-6; clone size: few; CDR3 DNA: TGTGCCAGCAGCAACTCCCCGAGGGCGTACAATGAGCAGTTCTTC; CDR3 protein: CASSNSPRAYNEQFF
J gene: TRBJ2-3; D gene: -; V gene: TRBV7-3; clone size: few; CDR3 DNA: TGTGCCAGCAGCTTACAGGGACATACTATAACAGATACGCAGTATTTT; CDR3 protein: CASSLQGHTITDTQYF
J gene: TRBJ1-4; D gene: -; V gene: TRBV5-1; clone size: few; CDR3 DNA: TGCGCCAGCAGCATGGGGGAGATAATGAATCAACTGTTTTTT; CDR3 protein: CASSMGEIMNQLFF
J gene: TRBJ1-1; D gene: -; V gene: TRBV19; clone size: -; CDR3 DNA: TGTGCCAGTAGTATCGACAGGCACACTGAAGCTTTCTTT; CDR3 protein: CASSIDRHTEAFF
J gene: TRBJ1-2; D gene: TRBD1; V gene: TRBV7-2; clone size: few; CDR3 DNA: TGTGCCAGCAGCCCACAAAACCCGGGACAGGGTTATGGCTACACCTTC; CDR3 protein: CASSPQNPGQGYGYTF
J gene: TRBJ2-5; D gene: -; V gene: TRBV6-6; clone size: few; CDR3 DNA: TGTGCCAGCAGTTACCCGTTGGGGGCGCTACGGGAGACCCAGTACTTC; CDR3 protein: CASSYPLGALRETQYF
J gene: TRBJ1-2; D gene: -; V gene: TRBV6-6; clone size: -; CDR3 DNA: TGTGCCAGCAGGGATCATGACAGCCGATACCTCTATGGCTACACCTTC; CDR3 protein: CASRDHDSRYLYGYTF
J gene: TRBJ1-2; D gene: -; V gene: TRBV30; clone size: few; CDR3 DNA: TGTGCCTGGAGTCGGATGAGGGCTGATGGCTACACCTTC; CDR3 protein: CAWSRMRADGYTF
J gene: TRBJ1-5; D gene: TRBD1; V gene: TRBV28; clone size: -; CDR3 DNA: TGTGCCAGCAGCTCGGGACAGCCTCAGCTCCAGCCCCAGCATTTT; CDR3 protein: CASSSGQPQLQPQHF
J gene: TRBJ2-3; D gene: -; V gene: TRBV6-6; clone size: few; CDR3 DNA: TGTGCCAGCAGCCCCTCTCGCACAGATACGCAGTATTTT; CDR3 protein: CASSPSRTDTQYF
J gene: TRBJ1-2; D gene: TRBD1; V gene: TRBV6-6; clone size: -; CDR3 DNA: TGTGCCAGCAGGTCCGGGACAGGGGGTAGCGGCTACACCTTC; CDR3 protein: CASRSGTGGSGYTF
J gene: TRBJ2-7; D gene: TRBD1; V gene: TRBV27; clone size: -; CDR3 DNA: TGTGCCAGCAGTCCGATTGGGACAGGGCGATACGACGAGCAGTACTTC; CDR3 protein: CASSPIGTGRYDEQYF
J gene: TRBJ2-1; D gene: -; V gene: TRBV7-8; clone size: -; CDR3 DNA: TGTGCCAGCAGCTTAGCGGTCAGGGCCTCCTACAATGAGCAGTTCTTC; CDR3 protein: CASSLAVRASYNEQFF
J gene: TRBJ2-7; D gene: TRBD2; V gene: TRBV28; clone size: few; CDR3 DNA: TGTGCCAGCAGCCCTGGGACTAACCTTTACGAGCAGTACTTC; CDR3 protein: CASSPGTNLYEQYF
J gene: TRBJ2-7; D gene: -; V gene: TRBV6-1; clone size: -; CDR3 DNA: TGTGCCAGCAGTGGGTCCAGACAGGTATACGAGCAGTACTTC; CDR3 protein: CASSGSRQVYEQYF
J gene: TRBJ1-1; D gene: -; V gene: TRBV6-5; clone size: few; CDR3 DNA: TGTGCCAGCAAGGACAATTGGAACACTGAAGCTTTCTTT; CDR3 protein: CASKDNWNTEAFF
J gene: TRBJ2-3; D gene: -; V gene: TRBV7-2; clone size: -; CDR3 DNA: TGTGCCAGCAGCCCGATGAACCCCGGGGGCACAGATACGCAGTATTTT; CDR3 protein: CASSPMNPGGTDTQYF
J gene: TRBJ2-1; D gene: -; V gene: TRBV5-1; clone size: -; CDR3 DNA: TGCGCCAGCAGCTTGGGTGGGGCCGTGAACGCCTACAATGAGCAGTTCTTC; CDR3 protein: CASSLGGAVNAYNEQFF
J gene: TRBJ2-5; D gene: TRBD1; V gene: TRBV27; clone size: -; CDR3 DNA: TGTGCCAGCAGTCCGGACAGGGGGCTGGGAGAGACCCAGTACTTC; CDR3 protein: CASSPDRGLGETQYF
J gene: TRBJ1-1; D gene: -; V gene: TRBV30; clone size: few; CDR3 DNA: TGTGCCTGTGACAGGCATATGAACACTGAAGCTTTCTTT; CDR3 protein: CACDRHMNTEAFF
J gene: TRBJ2-7; D gene: -; V gene: TRBV27; clone size: -; CDR3 DNA: TGTGCCAGCACAGACAGACTCTCCTACGAGCAGTACTTC; CDR3 protein: CASTDRLSYEQYF
J gene: TRBJ2-1; D gene: TRBD2; V gene: TRBV4-1; clone size: few; CDR3 DNA: TGCGCCAGCAGACCGGGACTAGCGGACTACAATGAGCAGTTCTTC; CDR3 protein: CASRPGLADYNEQFF
J gene: TRBJ1-6; D gene: -; V gene: TRBV6-5; clone size: few; CDR3 DNA: TGTGCCAGCAGCCGTCACAACGATTCACCCCTCCACTTT; CDR3 protein: CASSRHNDSPLHF
J gene: TRBJ1-1; D gene: -; V gene: TRBV30; clone size: -; CDR3 DNA: TGTGCCTGGACCCTAAATGGCAGAGGGAACACTGAAGCTTTCTTT; CDR3 protein: CAWTLNGRGNTEAFF
J gene: TRBJ1-1; D gene: TRBD1; V gene: TRBV19; clone size: -; CDR3 DNA: TGTGCCAGTCGGGGACAGGGAGGTATGAACACTGAAGCTTTCTTT; CDR3 protein: CASRGQGGMNTEAFF
J gene: TRBJ2-7; D gene: -; V gene: TRBV7-9; clone size: few; CDR3 DNA: TGTGCCAGCAGCTTAGACGGTTCTTACGAGCAGTACTTC; CDR3 protein: CASSLDGSYEQYF
J gene: TRBJ2-3; D gene: -; V gene: TRBV4-3; clone size: -; CDR3 DNA: TGCGCCAGCAGCCAAGATGACCCGGGGTCAGATACGCAGTATTTT; CDR3 protein: CASSQDDPGSDTQYF
J gene: TRBJ1-1; D gene: TRBD1; V gene: TRBV29-1; clone size: -; CDR3 DNA: TGCAGCGTGGGGACAGGGTGGGACACTGAAGCTTTCTTT; CDR3 protein: CSVGTGWDTEAFF
J gene: TRBJ2-2; D gene: TRBD1; V gene: TRBV6-5; clone size: -; CDR3 DNA: TGTGCCAGCAGTTACTCGAACAGGGGCCGCGGGGAGCTGTTTTTT; CDR3 protein: CASSYSNRGRGELFF
J gene: TRBJ2-3; D gene: TRBD2; V gene: TRBV25-1; clone size: few; CDR3 DNA: TGTGCCAGCAGGGAGGCTAGCGGGAGAGGGACGCAGTATTTT; CDR3 protein: CASREASGRGTQYF
J gene: TRBJ1-2; D gene: -; V gene: TRBV30; clone size: -; CDR3 DNA: TGTGCCTGGAGTGTAATGGGCCTCTTGGGCTACACCTTC; CDR3 protein: CAWSVMGLLGYTF
J gene: TRBJ2-3; D gene: -; V gene: TRBV9; clone size: -; CDR3 DNA: TGTGCCAGCAGCGTAGGGATGGGAGAAGCGGTGCATACGCAGTATTTT; CDR3 protein: CASSVGMGEAVHTQYF
J gene: TRBJ2-6; D gene: TRBD1; V gene: TRBV6-5; clone size: -; CDR3 DNA: TGTGCCAGCAGGGGGACAGGCGGTGGGGCCAACGTCCTGACTTTC; CDR3 protein: CASRGTGGGANVLTF
J gene: TRBJ1-2; D gene: -; V gene: TRBV18; clone size: -; CDR3 DNA: TGTGCCAGTTCGAGTGGAGGTGGGAACTATGGCTACACCTTC; CDR3 protein: CASSSGGGNYGYTF
J gene: TRBJ2-3; D gene: -; V gene: TRBV7-2; clone size: -; CDR3 DNA: TGTGCCAGCAGCCCCGGACTGGGGAGAGATACGCAGTATTTT; CDR3 protein: CASSPGLGRDTQYF
J gene: TRBJ2-2; D gene: TRBD2; V gene: TRBV5-1; clone size: once; CDR3 DNA: TGCGCCAGCAGCTTTAGCGGGGGCCCCGGGGAGCTGTTTTTT; CDR3 protein: CASSFSGGPGELFF
J gene: TRBJ2-7; D gene: TRBD1; V gene: TRBV4-2; clone size: few; CDR3 DNA: TGTGCCAGCAGCCAGCGGGACAGGGGCTCCTACGAGCAGTACTTC; CDR3 protein: CASSQRDRGSYEQYF
J gene: TRBJ2-2; D gene: TRBD1; V gene: TRBV5-1; clone size: few; CDR3 DNA: TGCGCCAGCAGTTTGACAGGGGAGACCGGGGAGCTGTTTTTT; CDR3 protein: CASSLTGETGELFF
J gene: TRBJ1-1; D gene: TRBD1; V gene: TRBV5-1; clone size: once; CDR3 DNA: TGCGCCAGCAGCGGACAGGGGAACACTGAAGCTTTCTTT; CDR3 protein: CASSGQGNTEAFF